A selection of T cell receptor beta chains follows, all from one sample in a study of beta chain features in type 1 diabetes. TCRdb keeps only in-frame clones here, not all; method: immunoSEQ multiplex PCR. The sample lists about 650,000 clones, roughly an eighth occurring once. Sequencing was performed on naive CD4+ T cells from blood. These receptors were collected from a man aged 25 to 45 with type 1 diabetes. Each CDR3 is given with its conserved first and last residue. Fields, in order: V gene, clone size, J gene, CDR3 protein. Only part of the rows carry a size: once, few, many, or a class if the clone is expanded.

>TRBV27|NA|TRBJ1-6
CASSLGTNSPLHF
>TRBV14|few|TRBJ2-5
CASSQGTPETQYF
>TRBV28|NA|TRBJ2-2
CASGSGGAGYTGELFF
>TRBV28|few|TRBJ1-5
CASSWWKQPQHF
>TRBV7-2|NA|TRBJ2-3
CASSPGAASTDTQYF
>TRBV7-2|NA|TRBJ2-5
CASSLAAGSNRLSGETQYF
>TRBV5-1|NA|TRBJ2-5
CASSLASGAFQETQYF
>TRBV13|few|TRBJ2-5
CASSLAPSGDQETQYF
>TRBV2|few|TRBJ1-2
CASSVGTDYGYTF
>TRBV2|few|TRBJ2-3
CASSMDQARADTQYF
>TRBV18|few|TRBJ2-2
CASSSSSGRNTGELFF
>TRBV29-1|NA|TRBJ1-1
CSKGDLGSTEAFF
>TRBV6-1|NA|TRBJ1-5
CATSGTGGAGQPQHF
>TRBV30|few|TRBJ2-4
CAWSVQGAKNIQYF
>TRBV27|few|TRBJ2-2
CASSLQGAGHTGELFF
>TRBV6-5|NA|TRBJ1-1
CASSYQGTRFGTEAFF
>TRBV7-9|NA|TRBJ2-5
CASSPQGSGQASETQYF
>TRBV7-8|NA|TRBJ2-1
CASSPPEVKGARNEQFF
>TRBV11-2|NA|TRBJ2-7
CASSLQGTDSPPAF
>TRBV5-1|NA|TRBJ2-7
CASSLGGPLYEQYF
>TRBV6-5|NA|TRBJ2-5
CASSHRGQETQYF
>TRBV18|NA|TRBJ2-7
CASSQGPSYEQYF
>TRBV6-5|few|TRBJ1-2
CASRPEPGVTGYTF
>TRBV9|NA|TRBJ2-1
CASSVVVTSVYNEQFF
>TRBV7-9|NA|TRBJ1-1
CASSQGKLTEAFF
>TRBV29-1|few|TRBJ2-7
CSAGTASYEQYF
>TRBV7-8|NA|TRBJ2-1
CATKPGQGDEQFF
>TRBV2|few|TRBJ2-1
CASSSLRRANNEQFF
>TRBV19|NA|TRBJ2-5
CASRLAGALQETQYF
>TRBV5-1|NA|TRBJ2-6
CASSLEGVANVLTF
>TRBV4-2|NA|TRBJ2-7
CASSQAVTWGRAPYEQYF
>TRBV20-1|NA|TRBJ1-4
CSARLGEKLFF
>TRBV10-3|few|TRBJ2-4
CAISDRTGGQNIQYF
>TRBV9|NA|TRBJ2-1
CASSVSGGLTYNEQFF
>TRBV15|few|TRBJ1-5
CATSFQGGSNQPQHF